Below, 23 T cell receptor beta chains from the same sample are listed, as sequenced in a study of early T cells in non-severe SARS-CoV-2 infection. TCRdb independently ran MiXCR on the 5' RACE reads; one entry per CDR3 protein. The table includes fewer than 110,000 distinct CDR3 sequences, more than 9.5% detected once. The specimen was whole blood. The source of these receptors is an adult who was a healthcare worker with PCR-confirmed SARS-CoV-2 infection or an uninfected control (not recorded which).

This clonotype was seen at least ten times. V gene TRBV5-1 combines with J gene TRBJ2-1; 8 bases align to TRBD1. The CDR3 loop spans 13 amino acids. With V trimmed by 5 bases and J by 10 bases, 8 bases remained unmatched. Germline V gene lookup returns CDR1 SGHRS and CDR2 YFSETQ. The CDR3 protein is CASSSEGDREQFF. CDR3 DNA sequence: TGCGCCAGCAGTAGTGAGGGGGACAGGGAGCAGTTCTTC.

This clonotype was found many times. V is TRBV5-1 and J is TRBJ2-1; weak D call: TRBD2 (6 bases). The V and J ends lost 3 bases and 5 bases respectively, with 15 bases between them. The CDR3 has 15 amino acids. Germline V gene sequence: CDR1 SGHRS, CDR2 YFSETQ. The CDR3 here is CASSSRRGLNNEQFF. The CDR3 nucleotides are TGCGCCAGCAGCTCGAGGCGGGGTCTAAACAATGAGCAGTTCTTC.

There are a few counts of this clonotype. The CDR3 protein is CASSLIKTQYF. The CDR3 DNA reads TGTGCCAGCAGCTTGATTAAGACCCAGTACTTC. The chain is built from TRBV5-6 and TRBJ2-5; D unresolved. Germline CDR1 is SGHDT and CDR2 is YYEEEE. Trimming removed 1 base from V and 6 bases from J, with 4 bases in between. The CDR3 covers 11 residues.

The sample holds a few counts of this clonotype. This chain links TRBV4-1 with TRBJ2-1, with 7 positions matching TRBD2. V was clipped by 0 bases and J by 4 bases; unmatched bases: 6. This CDR3 comprises 16 residues. CDR1 is MGHRA and CDR2 is YSYEKL in the germline V gene. The CDR3 DNA follows: TGCGCCAGCAGCCAAGAAGAAGCGGGATCATACAATGAGCAGTTCTTC. This codes for CASSQEEAGSYNEQFF.

This clonotype was found a few times. The rearrangement uses TRBV13 and TRBJ1-5, with TRBD1 as a possible D gene (6 bases). Germline V gene lookup returns CDR1 PRHDT and CDR2 FYEKMQ (reference sequence). Trimming removed 1 base at V and 10 bases at J, with 8 bases between. CDR3 length equals 12 residues. The CDR3 spells CASSLARGPQHF. The CDR3 DNA reads as TGTGCCAGCAGCTTAGCCAGGGGCCCCCAGCATTTT.

The sample holds a few counts of this clonotype. The V gene is TRBV7-6, the J gene TRBJ2-3, with 9 bases that match TRBD1. This CDR3 has 14 residues. Germline V gives CDR1 SGHVS, CDR2 FNYEAQ. J was trimmed by 6 bases and V by 5 bases; bases with no gene match: 6. CDR3 in DNA: TGTGCCAGCAGCCTGCGGACAGGGGAGGATACGCAGTATTTT. Its translation: CASSLRTGEDTQYF. The full variable domain, in which reference TRBV7-6 and TRBJ2-3 provide the parts outside the CDR3, is GAGVSQSPRYKVTKRGQDVALRCDPISGHVSLYWYRQALGQGPEFLTYFNYEAQQDKSGLPNDRFSAERPEGSISTLTIQRTEQRDSAMYRCASSLRTGEDTQYFGPGTRLTVL.

This clonotype has a handful of counts. The chain has TRBV20-1 and TRBJ2-3; D call uncertain. V dropped 5 bases and J dropped 1 base, with 7 bases sitting between them. Germline V gene sequence: CDR1 DFQATT, CDR2 SNEGSKA (reference sequence). The CDR3 is 12 amino acids. Here the CDR3 DNA reads TGCAGTGCTGGCCCAGGCACAGATACGCAGTATTTT. Protein sequence: CSAGPGTDTQYF.

This clonotype was seen many times. The V and J genes are TRBV28 and TRBJ2-3, with D possibly TRBD2 on 6 matching bases. The germline V gene encodes CDR1 MDHEN and CDR2 SYDVKM. The CDR3 is made up of 15 amino acids. With 4 bases removed from V and 0 bases from J, the gap between germline ends came to 11 bases. The CDR3 DNA follows: TGTGCCAGCAGTTCTCTAGCGAGAAGCACAGATACGCAGTATTTT. Translating gives CASSSLARSTDTQYF.

The genes are TRBV19 and TRBJ2-3; D is tentatively TRBD1 or TRBD2 (6 bases each). CDR3 length: 13 residues. The germline gives CDR1 LNHDA, CDR2 SQIVND (reference sequence). The germline V and J ends were trimmed by 6 bases and 5 bases, with 12 bases remaining between them. CDR3 DNA: TGTGCCAGTAGCGCTAGGGGGGTAGATACGCAGTATTTT. Translating it yields CASSARGVDTQYF.

This clonotype was observed at least ten times. The V and J genes are TRBV18 and TRBJ2-1; 9 bases fit TRBD1. CDR1 and CDR2 (germline): KGHSH, LQKENI. This CDR3 region has 15 residues. J was trimmed by 6 bases and V by 4 bases; bases with no gene match: 7. The CDR3 region is CASSRGTGSINEQFF. The CDR3 DNA reads TGTGCCAGCTCACGGGGGACAGGGTCTATCAATGAGCAGTTCTTC.

This clonotype was observed at least ten times. The chain uses TRBV5-1 and TRBJ2-5, with a weak D call TRBD2 (6 bases). Germline values: CDR1 SGHRS, CDR2 YFSETQ. Trimming removed 3 bases at V and 5 bases at J, with 17 bases between. The CDR3 loop spans 15 amino acids. CDR3 loop: CASSSAWGGEETQYF. CDR3 nucleotide sequence: TGCGCCAGCAGCTCGGCCTGGGGCGGGGAGGAGACCCAGTACTTC.

This clonotype has at least ten counts. The chain uses TRBV10-3 and TRBJ1-4; no clear D. V gave up 10 bases and J gave up 0 bases, with 12 bases separating them. Germline loops: CDR1 ENHRY, CDR2 SYGVKD. The length of the CDR3 is 14 residues. Here the CDR3 reads CATGPGATNEKLFF. CDR3 bases: TGTGCCACCGGTCCCGGGGCAACTAATGAAAAACTGTTTTTT.

This clonotype was found a few times. J is TRBJ1-1 and V is TRBV20-1; no firm D call. Germline V CDR1 and CDR2: DFQATT, SNEGSKA (reference sequence). The CDR3 length is 10 residues. The germline V and J ends were trimmed by 0 bases and 6 bases, with 2 bases remaining between them. CDR3 residues: CSARDPEAFF. The CDR3 DNA follows: TGCAGTGCTAGAGACCCTGAAGCTTTCTTT.

The J gene is TRBJ2-2, the V gene TRBV27; 9 bases line up with TRBD2. The ends lost 5 bases at V and 6 bases at J; junction bases unmatched: 4. The CDR3 spans 14 residues. Germline-derived CDR1 and CDR2 are MNHEY and SMNVEV (reference sequence). CDR3 residues: CASSQAGGAGELFF. In DNA, the CDR3 is TGTGCCAGCAGTCAAGCGGGAGGTGCCGGGGAGCTGTTTTTT.

This clonotype came up many times. The rearrangement joins TRBV7-2 to TRBJ2-7; tentative D call: TRBD2 (5 bases). The germline V and J ends were trimmed by 6 bases and 0 bases, with 15 bases remaining between them. There are 15 residues in the CDR3. From germline, CDR1 is SGHTA and CDR2 FQGNSA. The CDR3 DNA is TGTGCCAGCAGTATTCAAGCGAGGGTCTCCTACGAGCAGTACTTC. Translating it yields CASSIQARVSYEQYF. The full variable domain, in which reference TRBV7-2 and TRBJ2-7 provide the parts outside the CDR3, is GAGVSQSPSNKVTEKGKDVELRCDPISGHTALYWYRQSLGQGLEFLIYFQGNSAPDKSGLPSDRFSAERTGGSVSTLTIQRTQQEDSAVYLCASSIQARVSYEQYFGPGTRLTVT.

This clonotype was observed at least ten times. V and J are TRBV7-3 and TRBJ2-1; 8 nucleotides agree with TRBD2. Germline V gives CDR1 SGHTA, CDR2 FQGTGA. The CDR3 spans 15 residues. J gave up 5 bases and V 4 bases, and 7 bases lay outside the gene matches. CDR3 DNA sequence: TGTGCCAGCAGCTCCCCCGGGAGGGCTGACAATGAGCAGTTCTTC. It translates to CASSSPGRADNEQFF.

A few counts support this clonotype. This chain uses TRBV4-1 with TRBJ2-6; D remains unclear. Germline V gene sequence: CDR1 MGHRA, CDR2 YSYEKL. This CDR3 is built from 17 residues. Trimming pared 6 bases from V and 0 bases from J, leaving 15 bases between. CDR3 amino acids: CASSQPGRSSGANVLTF. The CDR3 DNA sequence: TGCGCCAGCAGTCAGCCGGGCCGGAGCTCTGGGGCCAACGTCCTGACTTTC.

This clonotype was counted a few times. V gene TRBV28 combines with J gene TRBJ2-7; TRBD1 might be the D (6 bases). The CDR3 covers 14 residues. Trimming took 3 bases from V and 2 from J, leaving 11 bases between them. From germline, CDR1 is MDHEN and CDR2 SYDVKM. The CDR3 DNA sequence: TGTGCCAGCAGTTTCATCGGACAGCCCTACGAGCAGTACTTC. This translates into CASSFIGQPYEQYF. The complete variable domain, with remaining parts taken from reference TRBV28 and TRBJ2-7, reads DVKVTQSSRYLVKRTGEKVFLECVQDMDHENMFWYRQDPGLGLRLIYFSYDVKMKEKGDIPEGYSVSREKKERFSLILESASTNQTSMYLCASSFIGQPYEQYFGPGTRLTVT.

Comment on this clonotype: A much larger clone lies a single base off, so this may be a read error. V and J are TRBV4-1 and TRBJ1-5, with D unresolved. Trimming removed 1 base at V and 9 bases at J, with 13 bases between. The CDR3 extends over 14 amino acids. CDR1 is MGHRA, CDR2 YSYEKL, per germline. CDR3 nucleotides: TGCGCCAGCAGCCAAGGTAGTCCCATGGTGCCCCAGCATTTT. Residues: CASSQGSPMVPQHF.

This clonotype is a singleton in its sample. The V and J genes are TRBV20-1 and TRBJ2-2; 13 positions match TRBD2. The J segment lost 0 bases and the V segment lost 0 bases, leaving 10 bases of the junction unmatched. CDR1 DFQATT and CDR2 SNEGSKA come from the germline V gene (reference sequence). The length of the CDR3 is 20 residues. The CDR3 DNA follows: TGCAGTGCTAGAGATTGGACTAGCGGGAGTAGGGGAGCGAACACCGGGGAGCTGTTTTTT. It specifies CSARDWTSGSRGANTGELFF.

The V and J genes are TRBV12-5 and TRBJ1-1, with D maybe TRBD1 (6 bases). From germline, CDR1 is LGHNT and CDR2 FRNRAP. Between the trimmed V and J ends, which lost 7 bases and 1 base, there was a span of 16 bases. This CDR3 comprises 15 residues. The CDR3 coding sequence is TGTGCTAGTGTTCCCCGACAGGATTGGAACACTGAAGCTTTCTTT. It encodes CASVPRQDWNTEAFF.

In its sample, this clonotype was seen many times. The V and J genes are TRBV12-3 or TRBV12-4 and TRBJ1-3; D is perhaps TRBD1 (6 bases). This CDR3 comprises 18 residues. Trimming removed 3 bases from V and 0 bases from J, with 18 bases in between. The CDR3 reads CASSFKGQGIDSGNTIYF. The CDR3 DNA reads TGTGCCAGCAGTTTCAAGGGACAAGGGATCGACTCTGGAAACACCATATATTTT.

In this sample, this clonotype turned up a few times. The chain joins TRBV2 to TRBJ1-6, with D hard to call. The CDR3 spans 12 residues. The V and J ends lost 2 bases and 9 bases respectively, with 5 bases between them. Per germline, CDR1 SNHLY and CDR2 FYNNEI. CDR3 coding DNA: TGTGCCAGCAGTGAACTTGTTTCACCCCTCCACTTT. The encoded protein is CASSELVSPLHF. Drawing the rest from reference TRBV2 and TRBJ1-6, the complete variable domain is EPEVTQTPSHQVTQMGQEVILRCVPISNHLYFYWYRQILGQKVEFLVSFYNNEISEKSEIFDDQFSVERPDGSNFTLKIRSTKLEDSAMYFCASSELVSPLHFGNGTRLTVT.